This TCR beta chain comes out of a study of T-cell memory formation after mild COVID-19. In the study overall: Clustering of TCRs was largely donor specific.

Study results and caveats: Clones that shrank (day 15 to 85) were balanced CD4/CD8, whereas later expanders leaned CD4+. CM and EM subsets held most contracting CD4+ clones; EMRA held CD8+ ones. Pre-infection memory carried some responding clones, suggesting that cross-reactive memory joined.

This clonotype has a handful of counts. Antigen specificity is unknown. TCRdb called the 5' RACE reads again in MiXCR, with one record for every CDR3 protein. Of a few hundred thousand distinct CDR3 sequences in the sample, roughly a fifth were seen once. The CDR3 is made up of 12 amino acids. Trimming pared 5 bases from V and 10 bases from J, leaving 9 bases between. Germline V CDR1 and CDR2: PRHDT, FYEKMQ (reference sequence). This TCR came from a man younger than 30 who had mild COVID-19 (a few samples of this study predate the infection). Cell type and time point are not known. This chain links TRBV13 with TRBJ1-6; unclear D gene. The sample taken for sequencing was PBMCs or a T cell subset sorted from them (not recorded which). This chain's CDR3 is CASSLRGSPLHF. The CDR3 DNA reads TGTGCCAGCAGCCTAAGAGGGTCACCCCTCCACTTT.